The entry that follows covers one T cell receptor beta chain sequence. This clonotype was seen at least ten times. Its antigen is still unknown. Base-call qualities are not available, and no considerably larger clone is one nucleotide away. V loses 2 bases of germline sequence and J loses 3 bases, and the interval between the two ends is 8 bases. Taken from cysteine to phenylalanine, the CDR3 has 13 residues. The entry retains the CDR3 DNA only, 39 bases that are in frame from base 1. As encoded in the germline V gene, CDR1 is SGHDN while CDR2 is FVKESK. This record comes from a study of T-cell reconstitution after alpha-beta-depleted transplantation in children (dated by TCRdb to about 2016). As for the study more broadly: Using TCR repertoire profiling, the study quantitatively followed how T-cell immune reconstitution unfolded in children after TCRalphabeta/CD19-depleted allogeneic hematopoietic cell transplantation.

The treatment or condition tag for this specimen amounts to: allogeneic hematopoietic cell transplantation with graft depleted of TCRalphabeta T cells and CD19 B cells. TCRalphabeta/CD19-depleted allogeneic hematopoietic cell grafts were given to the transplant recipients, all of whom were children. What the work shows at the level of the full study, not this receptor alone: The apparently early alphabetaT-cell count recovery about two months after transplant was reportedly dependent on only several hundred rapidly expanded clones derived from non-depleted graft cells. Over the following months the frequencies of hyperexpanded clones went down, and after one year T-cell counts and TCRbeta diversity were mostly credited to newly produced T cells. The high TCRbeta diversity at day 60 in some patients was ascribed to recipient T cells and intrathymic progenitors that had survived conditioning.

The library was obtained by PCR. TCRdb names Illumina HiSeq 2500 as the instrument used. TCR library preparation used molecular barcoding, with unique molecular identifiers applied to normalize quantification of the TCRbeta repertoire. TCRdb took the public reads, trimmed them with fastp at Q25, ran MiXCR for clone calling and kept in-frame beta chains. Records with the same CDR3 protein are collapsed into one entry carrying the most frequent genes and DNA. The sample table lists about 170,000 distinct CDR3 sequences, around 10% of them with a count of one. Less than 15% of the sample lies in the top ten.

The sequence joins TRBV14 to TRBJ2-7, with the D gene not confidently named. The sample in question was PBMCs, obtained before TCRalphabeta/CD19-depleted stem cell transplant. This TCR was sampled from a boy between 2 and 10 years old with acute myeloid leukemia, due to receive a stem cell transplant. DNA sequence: TGTGCCAGCAGCCAATTTAGTCACTACGAGCAGTACTTC. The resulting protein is CASSQFSHYEQYF.